Below, 3 T cell receptor beta chains from the same sample are listed, as sequenced in a study of T cell clonality in common variable immunodeficiency. Data came from immunoSEQ multiplex PCR; TCRdb stores just in-frame clones and leaves some out. The data show 35,000 to 50,000 clones, none appearing only once, with over 1.1% held by the ten largest. Sequenced sample: peripheral blood mononuclear cells. The receptor set was obtained from a person aged 18-70 years in good health.

Comment on this clone: The read halts 3 residues ahead of the CDR3 end, with the missing end drawn from the germline J gene. The chain is built from TRBV25-1 and TRBJ2-5, with 9 nucleotides matching TRBD2. CDR3 length: 17 amino acids. Germline CDR1 and CDR2: MGHDK and SYGVNS. With 4 bases clipped from V and 1 base from J, the junction kept 10 bases outside the gene matches. The CDR3: CASSGLAGGGSQETQYF. The sequenced CDR3 bases are TGTGCCAGCAGTGGACTTGCGGGGGGGGGTAGCCAAGAGACC.

This clone was detected ten times or more. Coverage ceases 3 residues before the CDR3 finishes, and the germline J gene fills in the end. V usage is TRBV19 and J usage is TRBJ2-5, with D possibly matching TRBD2 (6 bases). The V end was cut by 1 base, the J end by 2 bases, with 11 bases between. The CDR3 length is 15 residues. Germline V lookup: CDR1 LNHDA, CDR2 SQIVND (reference sequence). CDR3 bases read: TGTGCCAGTAGTATAGGGGGGACTCGTCAAGAGACC. This gives the protein CASSIGGTRQET. The complete CDR3 sequence is CASSIGGTRQETQYF.

This clone came up many times. The read terminates 3 residues ahead of where the CDR3 ends, so the germline J gene completes it. This chain links TRBV15 with TRBJ2-7, with D perhaps TRBD1 (6 bases). This CDR3 spans 15 amino acids. V gave up 5 bases and J gave up 0 bases, with 14 bases separating them. Germline CDR1 LNHNV, CDR2 YYDKDF (reference sequence). CDR3 DNA (partial): TGTGCCACCAGCCCCTCAGGGGCGGCCTCCTACGAG. Translated, it gives CATSPSGAASYE. The CDR3 reads in full as CATSPSGAASYEQYF.